A selection of T cell receptor beta chains follows, all from one sample in a study of T-cell memory formation after mild COVID-19. TCRdb re-called the 5' RACE reads through MiXCR, storing one row per CDR3 protein. The sample carries approximately 190,000 distinct CDR3 sequences, 15% to 20% recorded once. The sample comprised PBMCs or a T cell subset sorted from them (not recorded which). The receptors stem from an adult woman who had mild COVID-19 (a few samples of this study predate the infection). Cell type and time point are not known. Each CDR3 is given with its conserved first and last residue. The order of the fields is D gene, V gene, clone size, J gene, CDR3 DNA, CDR3 protein. A D gene is named only where the DNA matches it firmly. Rows give clone size only sometimes, using once, few, many, or a class for an expanded clone.

.	TRBV28	few	TRBJ2-7	TGTGCCAGCAGGGGCGCGGGTATCAGCTCCTACGAGCAGTACTTC	CASRGAGISSYEQYF
TRBD1	TRBV4-2	many	TRBJ2-5	TGTGCCAGCAGCCGGGCGGGACAGGAAGAGACCCAGTACTTC	CASSRAGQEETQYF
.	TRBV30	few	TRBJ2-7	TGTGCCTGGAGCAGGGATCTCTACGAGCAGTACTTC	CAWSRDLYEQYF
.	TRBV3-1	many	TRBJ1-1	TGTGCCAGCAGCCCCGGGAGGAACACTGAAGCTTTCTTT	CASSPGRNTEAFF
.	TRBV4-1	few	TRBJ2-3	TGCGCCAGCAGCCAAGTGCAGGCAAAAGATACGCAGTATTTT	CASSQVQAKDTQYF
.	TRBV6-5	many	TRBJ1-1	TGTGCCAGCAGTTACCATCCGGGTCCCGGGCTTGAAGCTTTCTTT	CASSYHPGPGLEAFF
.	TRBV11-3	few	TRBJ1-2	TGTGCCAGCAGCTTAGAACCGGGAGCTGGGGGCGGCTACACCTTC	CASSLEPGAGGGYTF
.	TRBV7-2	few	TRBJ2-5	TGTGCCAGCAGCTTCAACCCGGGCCGGGAGACCCAGTACTTC	CASSFNPGRETQYF
.	TRBV2	.	TRBJ1-2	TGTGCCAGCAGTGAATTAAGAAGGCGCTACACCTTC	CASSELRRRYTF
.	TRBV18	few	TRBJ2-3	TGTGCCAGCTCACCTACGGTTTCAGATACGCAGTATTTT	CASSPTVSDTQYF
.	TRBV20-1	.	TRBJ2-3	TGCAGTGCCGGTCGGGATACGCAGTATTTT	CSAGRDTQYF
TRBD2	TRBV7-8	.	TRBJ2-1	TGTGCCAGCAGCGGGAGCCGGGGAGGGCTCGATGAGCAGTTCTTC	CASSGSRGGLDEQFF
.	TRBV6-1	.	TRBJ1-5	TGTGCCAGCAGACCGGAAAGCAATCAGCCCCAGCATTTT	CASRPESNQPQHF
.	TRBV12-3/TRBV12-4	many	TRBJ1-6	TGTGCCAGCAGCTCCGGGACACCTTTACCCCTCCACTTT	CASSSGTPLPLHF
.	TRBV20-1	many	TRBJ1-6	TGCAGTGCTAGAGTGGGATTGGCCGGCTCTTCGGGTAATTCACCCCTCCACTTT	CSARVGLAGSSGNSPLHF
.	TRBV7-2	.	TRBJ1-1	TGTGCCAGCAGCCAACATGGGAGTCCGGGCGAAGCTTTCTTT	CASSQHGSPGEAFF
.	TRBV20-1	.	TRBJ2-1	TGCAGTGCTAGACGCGCCGTAGTGTCTGAGCAGTTCTTC	CSARRAVVSEQFF
TRBD2	TRBV18	.	TRBJ2-7	TGTGCCAGCTCAGCTAGCGGGAGCTCCTACGAGCAGTACTTC	CASSASGSSYEQYF
TRBD1	TRBV5-1	few	TRBJ1-6	TGCGCCAGCAGTTTGGACAGGGGTATCGATTCACCCCTCCACTTT	CASSLDRGIDSPLHF
TRBD2	TRBV20-1	.	TRBJ2-7	TGCAGTGCTAGATACGGGACTAGCGGGAACGAGCAGTACTTC	CSARYGTSGNEQYF
.	TRBV7-2	once	TRBJ2-3	TGTGCCAGCAGCTTCTTCTCGGATACGCAGTATTTT	CASSFFSDTQYF
TRBD1	TRBV5-1	few	TRBJ2-3	TGCGCCAGCAGCTTGCTAGGACAGGGTAGCACAGATACGCAGTATTTT	CASSLLGQGSTDTQYF
.	TRBV4-2	many	TRBJ2-1	TGTGCCAGCAGCCCAACCGAACGCGGTGAGCAGTTCTTC	CASSPTERGEQFF
.	TRBV7-3	few	TRBJ1-1	TGTGCCAGCAGCTCGAGTATGAACACTGAAGCTTTCTTT	CASSSSMNTEAFF
.	TRBV5-1	.	TRBJ2-6	TGCGCCAGCAGCAACAGGTCTGGGGCCAACGTCCTGACTTTC	CASSNRSGANVLTF
.	TRBV12-3/TRBV12-4	few	TRBJ2-7	TGTGCCAGCAGCCCCAGCGCGGGGCAGGGGCGCTACGAGCAGTACTTC	CASSPSAGQGRYEQYF
.	TRBV20-1	.	TRBJ2-7	TGCAGTGCTAGAGATCTCATGGGGGGCAGTCGGACCTACGAGCAGTACTTC	CSARDLMGGSRTYEQYF